This is a list of T cell receptor beta chains from one sample in a study of a mutant IDH1 vaccine in newly diagnosed glioma. No antigen has been identified for these receptors. Repertoires were generated with immunoSEQ multiplex PCR, while TCRdb's copy carries only in-frame clones and drops some. Of tens of thousands of clones listed, 80% to 95% are singletons. Sample: PBMCs, taken from a glioma patient whose treatment included an IDH1 peptide vaccine. These TCRs come from a man over 45 with glioma. Both conserved end residues are part of each CDR3.

>TRBV27
CASSFSGDGTNEKLFF
>TRBV29-1
CSVEDITSGRSNNEQFF
>TRBV5-1
CASSQVGGQETQYF
>TRBV4-1
CASSQVGGGYTF
>TRBV19
CASTDGKGPTNEKLFF
>TRBV5-1
CASSREGQNKLTEAFF
>TRBV9
CASSVAAGWGEKLFF
>TRBV2
CASSEAGQVNQPQHF
>TRBV6-5
CASSYLGTGQPQHF
>TRBV4-1
CASTKEGGGLMNTEAFF
>TRBV6-5
CASSYSIQGAAAFF
>TRBV5-4
CASSLAGVETQYF
>TRBV5-1
CASSNNPYEQYF
>TRBV18
CASSPPGLAGVDEQYF
>TRBV7-2
CASSSPGGGAGTGELFF
>TRBV7-2
CASSPDRNQPQHF
>TRBV5-5
CASHAGVGTEAFF
>TRBV27
CASSFSGRAYEQYF
>TRBV19
CASSIRDSWQPQHF
>TRBV11-3
CASSYGGDGVRDTQYF
>TRBV19
CASSIRGQGAQTEAFF
>TRBV11-2
CASSSSSGSTGELFF
>TRBV11-3
CASSPAGAGTGELFF
>TRBV28
CASSLGQGAGGYTF
>TRBV15
CATSRDRADYGYTF
>TRBV29-1
CSTQANQETQYF
>TRBV6-1
CASSESQGIGGYTF
>TRBV6-5
CASRPMTGSSYEQYF
>TRBV5-1
CASSPQGRTGGYTF
>TRBV6-4
CASSERGGTDTQYF
>TRBV28
CASSSLGGSYGYTF
>TRBV6-6
CASSYLDREEPQHF
>TRBV9
CASSVEGNSNNEQFF
>TRBV29-1
CSVAGQGRGYTF
>TRBV19
CASSIGALRYGYTF
>TRBV7-3
CASSLNSWQPNTEAFF
>TRBV10-3
CAISTLNTEAFF
>TRBV28
CASSLLKGDGYTF
>TRBV6-5
CASGLLRGHNEKLFF
>TRBV4-2
CASSQVTVGSRGNTEAFF
>TRBV10-1
CASSESGGEQYF
>TRBV2
CASRGQGTQPQHF
>TRBV29-1
CSARENFKNIQYF
>TRBV29-1
CSVEASGRPSTDTQYF
>TRBV9
CASSTPRGAGTDTQYF
>TRBV27
CASGGQYF
>TRBV10-3
CAISDRDIRYSNQPQHF
>TRBV7-6
CASSFSIRGLTNEKLFF
>TRBV28
CATREGTQYF
>TRBV18
CASSPRQGGGYTF
>TRBV7-9
CASSFGQSEAFF
>TRBV4-2
CASSRGARDGKSYEQYF
>TRBV19
CASSESSAGINEQYF
>TRBV7-9
CASSPTKGSGANVLTF
>TRBV4-3
CASSQGVIPNEPQHF
>TRBV6-6
CASSYSIESLHF